The T cell receptor beta chain described here comes from a study of shared clonotypes between healthy human individuals. Generated by immunoSEQ multiplex PCR, the TCRdb table keeps only in-frame clones and is missing some. The data show over 2 million clones, 85% to 95% seen once. The CDR3 spans 16 residues. V shed 0 bases, J shed 6 bases, and the junction held 7 bases outside the gene matches. The germline CDR1 and CDR2 sequences are SGDLS and YYNGEE. Selected positively for CCR7 and CD45RO-negative, naive CD8 cells excluded terminally differentiated effector memory CD45RA+ cells. The chain couples TRBV9 to TRBJ2-1; 9 nucleotides align to TRBD2. The specimen was naive CD8+ T cells sorted from blood. The clonotype originates from a man aged 18 to 30 in good health. Here the CDR3 reads CASSVGDSGSLNEQFF. The CDR3 DNA follows: TGTGCCAGCAGCGTAGGAGATAGCGGGAGTCTCAATGAGCAGTTCTTC.